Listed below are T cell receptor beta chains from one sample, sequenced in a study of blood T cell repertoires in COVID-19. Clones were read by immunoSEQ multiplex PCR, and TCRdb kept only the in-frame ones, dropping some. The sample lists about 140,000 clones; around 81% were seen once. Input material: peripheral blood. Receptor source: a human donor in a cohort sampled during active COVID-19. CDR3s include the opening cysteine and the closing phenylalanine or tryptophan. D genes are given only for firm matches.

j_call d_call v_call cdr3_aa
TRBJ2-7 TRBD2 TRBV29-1 CSAAGTAGSSGIHEQYF
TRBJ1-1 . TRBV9 CASKAWNTEAFF
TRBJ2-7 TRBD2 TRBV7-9 CASSLGQGLATYEQYF
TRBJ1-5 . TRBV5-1 CASSFRISQSPQHF
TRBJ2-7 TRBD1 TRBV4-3 CASSQDYARGSSYEQYF
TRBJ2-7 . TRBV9 CASSVVPQQRNSYEQYF
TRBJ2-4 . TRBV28 CASSLGYGAKNIQYF
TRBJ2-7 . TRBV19 CASSIWAGNEQYF
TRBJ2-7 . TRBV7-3 CASSLTVTGRMDEQYF
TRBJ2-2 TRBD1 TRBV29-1 CSGEGQGAGELFF
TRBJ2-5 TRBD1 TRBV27 CARKRPGQGAQETQYF
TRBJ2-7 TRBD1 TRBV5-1 CASSLDLGQGPYEQYF
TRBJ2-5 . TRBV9 CASSVGGTQETQYF
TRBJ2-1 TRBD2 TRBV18 CASSSPGLAGVGEQFF
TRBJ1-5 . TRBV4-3 CASSQDITNNQPQHF
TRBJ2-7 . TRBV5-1 CASSSGTPYYEQYF
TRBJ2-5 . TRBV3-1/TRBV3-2 CASRSSEGGETQYF